Below are 28 T cell receptor beta chains sequenced from a single sample in a study of shared clonotypes between healthy human individuals. The protocol was immunoSEQ multiplex PCR, while the TCRdb copy is restricted to in-frame clones and leaves out a portion. The sample has around 940,000 clones; about 80% are singletons. The sequencing input was memory CD4+ T cells sorted from blood. Subset meaning: CD45RA-negative fraction. Receptors were obtained from a man aged 18 to 29 in good health.

CDR3 region: CASSLGDRGTEAFF. CDR3 in DNA: TGCGCCAGCAGTTTAGGGGACAGGGGGACTGAAGCTTTCTTT. The rearrangement joins TRBV5-1 to TRBJ1-1; 11 bases are shared with TRBD1. CDR3 size: 14 residues. V was pared by 5 bases and J by 5 bases, with 5 bases of the junction left unmatched. CDR1 is SGHRS, CDR2 YFSETQ, per germline.

The chain links TRBV4-1 to TRBJ1-6, with 11 positions matching TRBD1. The junction had 6 bases not matched to a gene; V was cut back by 7 bases and J by 4 bases. The CDR3 length is 16 residues. CDR1 MGHRA and CDR2 YSYEKL come from the germline V gene. CDR3 amino acids: CASTTGQGAYNSPLHF. CDR3 bases: TGCGCCAGCACCACCGGACAGGGGGCATATAATTCACCCCTCCACTTT.

In this sample, this clone turned up many times. This rearrangement joins TRBV27 to TRBJ2-7; TRBD1 agrees at 10 bases. CDR3 length: 18 residues. J lost 0 bases, V lost 4 bases, and 12 bases had no gene match. Germline V lookup: CDR1 MNHEY, CDR2 SMNVEV (reference sequence). Here the CDR3 DNA reads TGTGCCAGCAGTTACAGTTACCCGGGACAGGGGATCTCCTACGAGCAGTACTTC. This translates into CASSYSYPGQGISYEQYF.

This chain links TRBV14 with TRBJ2-3, with D perhaps being TRBD1 or TRBD2 (6 bases each). V was cut by 4 bases and J by 5 bases, with 25 bases left in between. Germline CDR1 SGHDN, CDR2 FVKESK. The CDR3 consists of 18 residues. The CDR3 is CASSREQGLYKTGDTQYF. The CDR3 DNA reads as TGTGCCAGCAGCCGGGAACAAGGACTATATAAGACAGGAGATACGCAGTATTTT.

The CDR3 DNA reads TGCGCCAGCAGCTTCGAACAGTACACCGGGGAGCTGTTTTTT. Encoded protein: CASSFEQYTGELFF. The chain combines TRBV5-1 with TRBJ2-2, with D unresolved. The V end lost 2 bases, the J end lost 3 bases, and 8 bases lay between the germline ends. Germline CDR1 and CDR2: SGHRS and YFSETQ. This CDR3 spans 14 amino acids.

In this sample, this clone turned up many times. The chain combines TRBV2 with TRBJ1-3, with unresolved D. From germline, CDR1 is SNHLY and CDR2 FYNNEI. Trimming cost V 9 bases and J 0 bases, with 18 bases left between them. The CDR3 runs 16 residues. CDR3 amino acids: CASSRSSNPSGNTIYF. The CDR3 DNA reads as TGTGCCAGTTCTCGGTCATCCAACCCCTCTGGAAACACCATATATTTT.

The chain carries TRBV11-2 and TRBJ2-7, with TRBD2 matching 10 bases. The germline CDR1 and CDR2 sequences are SGHAT and FQNNGV. The V and J ends lost 5 bases and 2 bases, in that order; junction bases with no gene match: 12. This CDR3 has 17 residues. The CDR3 protein is CASSPWVLAGGTYEQYF. CDR3 coding DNA: TGTGCCAGCAGCCCGTGGGTCTTAGCGGGGGGTACCTACGAGCAGTACTTC.

The rearrangement joins TRBV27 to TRBJ1-2; D may be TRBD1 (6 bases). The CDR3 has 15 residues. CDR1 is MNHEY and CDR2 is SMNVEV in the germline V gene (reference sequence). V was shortened by 5 bases and J by 4 bases, with 17 bases between the two germline ends. The chain's CDR3 is CASSPDRSPRYGYTF. The CDR3 nucleotides read TGTGCCAGCAGTCCTGACAGGAGCCCGCGCTATGGCTACACCTTC.

This clone showed up many times. This chain connects TRBV7-8 to TRBJ2-3, with 12 bases identical to TRBD2. V lost 10 bases to trimming and J lost 0 bases; unmatched junction nucleotides: 14. Germline V CDR1 and CDR2: SGHVS, FQNEAQ. This CDR3 is 18 amino acids long. The CDR3 reads CATQSLAGGLVSTDTQYF. The DNA for the CDR3 is TGTGCCACCCAGAGTCTAGCGGGGGGGTTAGTTAGCACAGATACGCAGTATTTT.

This clone appeared many times. J is TRBJ2-7 and V is TRBV9; D unresolved. In germline, CDR1 is SGDLS, CDR2 YYNGEE. The V end was cut by 2 bases, the J end by 0 bases, with 12 bases between. The CDR3 loop spans 15 amino acids. The CDR3 is CASSVSPVSSYEQYF. The CDR3 DNA sequence: TGTGCCAGCAGCGTTTCTCCCGTGAGCTCCTACGAGCAGTACTTC.

In DNA, the CDR3 is TGTGCCAGCACTGCCGCTGGAAACACCATATATTTT. Translated, it gives CASTAAGNTIYF. The J gene is TRBJ1-3, the V gene TRBV28, with D uncertain. The CDR3 spans 12 residues. The germline gives CDR1 MDHEN, CDR2 SYDVKM. V dropped 7 bases and J dropped 2 bases, with 6 bases sitting between them.

The chain employs TRBV2 and TRBJ1-6; tentative D call: TRBD1 (5 bases). From germline, CDR1 is SNHLY and CDR2 FYNNEI. The CDR3 has 13 amino acids. V gave up 7 bases and J gave up 10 bases, with 14 bases separating them. This CDR3 is CASKTAFNSPLHF. CDR3 coding DNA: TGTGCCAGCAAGACAGCATTTAACTCACCCCTCCACTTT.

V and J are TRBV29-1 and TRBJ2-7; the match to TRBD2 covers 11 bases. This CDR3 is 15 amino acids long. The V gene's germline CDR1 is SQVTM and CDR2 ANQGSEA. Trimming took 6 bases from V and 2 from J; bases not matched to a gene: 9. The CDR3 coding sequence is TGCAGCGTGAGCGGGGGACTAGCGGCAGCCTACGAGCAGTACTTC. Translation: CSVSGGLAAAYEQYF.

The V and J genes are TRBV30 and TRBJ2-7; TRBD1 agrees at 10 bases. This CDR3 is 17 amino acids long. Germline CDR1 GTSNPN, CDR2 SVGIG (reference sequence). V shed 8 bases and J 5 bases; nucleotides not matched to a gene: 21. CDR3 residues: CAQERRYLGTGDHEQYF. In DNA, the CDR3 is TGTGCCCAGGAAAGAAGGTATCTCGGGACAGGGGACCACGAGCAGTACTTC.

The J gene is TRBJ1-6, the V gene TRBV30; D gene ambiguous. Trimming pared 2 bases from V and 7 bases from J, leaving 15 bases between. The CDR3 spans 15 residues. The germline V gene has CDR1 GTSNPN and CDR2 SVGIG (reference sequence). The CDR3 loop is CAWSFNRQTNSPLHF. The DNA of the CDR3 is TGTGCCTGGAGTTTCAATCGGCAGACAAATTCACCCCTCCACTTT.

The sample holds a few counts of this clone. V usage is TRBV30 and J usage is TRBJ1-1; D may be TRBD1 (5 bases). Per the germline V gene, CDR1 is GTSNPN and CDR2 is SVGIG (reference sequence). V was pared by 8 bases and J by 2 bases, with 12 bases between. This CDR3 has 12 residues. Written as DNA, the CDR3 is TGTGCCGGGGGGGAAGATAACACTGAAGCTTTCTTT. Translation gives CAGGEDNTEAFF.

This clone was found a few times. The V call is TRBV4-1, the J call TRBJ1-6, with TRBD1 matching 7 bases. The CDR3 is made up of 14 amino acids. V dropped 1 base and J dropped 11; count of bases not matched to a gene: 5. Germline CDR1 and CDR2: MGHRA and YSYEKL. The chain's CDR3 is CASSQGQGNTPLHF. The CDR3 bases are TGCGCCAGCAGCCAAGGACAGGGAAATACACCCCTCCACTTT.

With regard to this clone: The sample has other DNA sequences that encode this CDR3 too. The chain employs TRBV11-2 and TRBJ1-1, with a weak D call TRBD1 (6 bases). Trimming pared 1 base from V and 1 base from J, leaving 10 bases between. This CDR3 region has 15 residues. Germline assignment: CDR1 SGHAT and CDR2 FQNNGV. CDR3 DNA: TGTGCCAGCAGCTTAGGAACAGGGAGGAACACTGAAGCTTTCTTT. Translation: CASSLGTGRNTEAFF.

The chain uses TRBV10-3 and TRBJ1-3; D ambiguous. Trimming stripped 4 bases from V and 3 bases from J, with 10 bases between. Germline V gives CDR1 ENHRY, CDR2 SYGVKD. The CDR3 has 14 amino acids. The CDR3 DNA reads TGTGCCATCAGTGTAGGCGCAGGTGGAAACACCATATATTTT. This encodes CAISVGAGGNTIYF.

The table lists this clone with many counts. Other nucleotide sequences from this sample produce the same CDR3. This chain links TRBV5-1 with TRBJ1-3; a weak D match, TRBD1 (5 bases). The CDR3 loop spans 14 amino acids. Looked up from germline, CDR1 is SGHRS and CDR2 is YFSETQ. The ends were cut back, 0 bases at V and 4 bases at J, with 8 bases in the middle. DNA of the CDR3: TGCGCCAGCAGCTTGGCAGGGACGGGAAACACCATATATTTT. It codes for CASSLAGTGNTIYF.

The gene calls are TRBV7-8 and TRBJ2-7, with 8 bases that match TRBD2. There are 15 residues in the CDR3. The ends lost 5 bases at V and 2 bases at J; junction bases unmatched: 8. Germline lookup yields CDR1 SGHVS and CDR2 FQNEAQ. The CDR3 bases are TGTGCCAGCAGCCCGCGGGGGGCTTTCACCTACGAGCAGTACTTC. It translates to CASSPRGAFTYEQYF.

V is TRBV6-5 and J is TRBJ2-3; 8 bases map to TRBD2. V lost 5 bases to trimming and J lost 2 bases; unmatched junction nucleotides: 3. Germline V gives CDR1 MNHEY, CDR2 SVGAGI. The CDR3 is 14 amino acids. As DNA, the CDR3 is TGTGCCAGCAGTAGCGGGAGATACACAGATACGCAGTATTTT. This encodes CASSSGRYTDTQYF.

This clone was counted at least ten times. This chain links TRBV2 with TRBJ2-5, with D perhaps TRBD2 (7 bases). V was cut by 7 bases and J by 5 bases, with 17 bases left in between. The CDR3 has 14 amino acids. The germline V gene has CDR1 SNHLY and CDR2 FYNNEI. The CDR3 reads CASTLGASGETQYF. CDR3 sequence (DNA): TGTGCCAGCACCCTGGGGGCTAGCGGCGAGACCCAGTACTTC.

The chain employs TRBV2 and TRBJ2-2; no clear D. Germline V gives CDR1 SNHLY, CDR2 FYNNEI. V was trimmed by 3 bases and J by 6 bases, leaving 17 bases between them. The CDR3 loop spans 16 amino acids. In nucleotides, the CDR3 is TGTGCCAGCAGTGAGATGGCGCGTCTGGGTTCCGGGGAGCTGTTTTTT. Amino acid sequence: CASSEMARLGSGELFF. Full variable domain (missing parts from reference TRBV2 and TRBJ2-2): EPEVTQTPSHQVTQMGQEVILRCVPISNHLYFYWYRQILGQKVEFLVSFYNNEISEKSEIFDDQFSVERPDGSNFTLKIRSTKLEDSAMYFCASSEMARLGSGELFFGEGSRLTVL.

The chain couples TRBV7-2 to TRBJ2-7; D possibly corresponds to TRBD2 (6 bases). Trimming removed 1 base from V and 0 bases from J, with 13 bases in between. The CDR3 is made up of 16 amino acids. The germline V gene has CDR1 SGHTA and CDR2 FQGNSA. CDR3 DNA: TGTGCCAGCAGCTTAGGGAGGGCGTTACGCTCCTACGAGCAGTACTTC. It encodes CASSLGRALRSYEQYF.

The J gene is TRBJ2-1, the V gene TRBV29-1, with TRBD2 as a possible D gene (6 bases). There are 15 residues in the CDR3. V was trimmed by 8 bases and J by 0 bases, leaving 17 bases between them. CDR1 is SQVTM and CDR2 is ANQGSEA in the germline V gene. CDR3 DNA: TGCAGCACCCGGGACTGGCTGAGCTCCTACAATGAGCAGTTCTTC. Protein product: CSTRDWLSSYNEQFF.

V gene TRBV30 combines with J gene TRBJ2-6, with 8 bases lining up with TRBD1. The germline CDR1 and CDR2 sequences are GTSNPN and SVGIG (reference sequence). V shed 2 bases, J shed 2 bases, and the junction held 5 bases outside the gene matches. The length of the CDR3 is 16 residues. The CDR3, as DNA: TGTGCCTGGAGTTCGGGACAGGCGGCTGGGGCCAACGTCCTGACTTTC. Protein sequence: CAWSSGQAAGANVLTF.

This clone occurred a few times. The DNA for the CDR3 is TGTGCCAGCAGCAATCCATTAGGTTTCACCGGGGAGCTGTTTTTT. Translation: CASSNPLGFTGELFF. The chain is built from TRBV27 and TRBJ2-2; D unclear. Germline CDR1 MNHEY, CDR2 SMNVEV (reference sequence). CDR3 size: 15 residues. The germline V and J ends were trimmed by 6 bases and 4 bases, with 15 bases remaining between them.